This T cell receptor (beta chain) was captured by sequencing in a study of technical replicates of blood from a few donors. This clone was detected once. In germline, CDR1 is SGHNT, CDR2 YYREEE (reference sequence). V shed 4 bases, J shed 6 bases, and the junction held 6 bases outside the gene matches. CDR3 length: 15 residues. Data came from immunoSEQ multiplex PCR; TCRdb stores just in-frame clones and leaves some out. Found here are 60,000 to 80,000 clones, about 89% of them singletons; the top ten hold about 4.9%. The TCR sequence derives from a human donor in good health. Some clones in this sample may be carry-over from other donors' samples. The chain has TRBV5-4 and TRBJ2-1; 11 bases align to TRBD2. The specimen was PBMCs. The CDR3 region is CASSPVTSGSNEQFF. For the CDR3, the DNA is TGTGCCAGCAGCCCAGTCACTAGCGGGAGCAATGAGCAGTTCTTC. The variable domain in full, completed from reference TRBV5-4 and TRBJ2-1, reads ETGVTQSPTHLIKTRGQQVTLRCSSQSGHNTVSWYQQALGQGPQFIFQYYREEENGRGNFPPRFSGLQFPNYSSELNVNALELDDSALYLCASSPVTSGSNEQFFGPGTRLTVL.